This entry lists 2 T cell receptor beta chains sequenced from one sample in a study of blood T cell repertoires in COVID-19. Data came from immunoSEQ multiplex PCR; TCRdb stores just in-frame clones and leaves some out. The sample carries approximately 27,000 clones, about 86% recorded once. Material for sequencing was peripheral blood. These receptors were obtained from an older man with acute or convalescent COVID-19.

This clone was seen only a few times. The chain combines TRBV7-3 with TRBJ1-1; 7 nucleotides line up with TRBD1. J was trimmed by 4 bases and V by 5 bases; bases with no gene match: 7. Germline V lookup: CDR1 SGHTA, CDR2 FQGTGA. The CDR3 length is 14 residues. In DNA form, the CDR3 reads TGTGCCAGCAGCCAGACAGGGAGGAGCACTGAAGCTTTCTTT. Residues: CASSQTGRSTEAFF.

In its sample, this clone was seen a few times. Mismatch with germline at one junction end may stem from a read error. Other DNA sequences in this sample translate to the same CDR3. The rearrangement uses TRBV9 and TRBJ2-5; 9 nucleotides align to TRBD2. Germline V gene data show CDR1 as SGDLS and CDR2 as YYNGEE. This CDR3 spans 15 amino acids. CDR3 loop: CPTSGGGGPQETQYF. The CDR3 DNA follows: TGCCCCACCAGCGGCGGGGGGGGGCCCCAAGAGACCCAGTACTTC.